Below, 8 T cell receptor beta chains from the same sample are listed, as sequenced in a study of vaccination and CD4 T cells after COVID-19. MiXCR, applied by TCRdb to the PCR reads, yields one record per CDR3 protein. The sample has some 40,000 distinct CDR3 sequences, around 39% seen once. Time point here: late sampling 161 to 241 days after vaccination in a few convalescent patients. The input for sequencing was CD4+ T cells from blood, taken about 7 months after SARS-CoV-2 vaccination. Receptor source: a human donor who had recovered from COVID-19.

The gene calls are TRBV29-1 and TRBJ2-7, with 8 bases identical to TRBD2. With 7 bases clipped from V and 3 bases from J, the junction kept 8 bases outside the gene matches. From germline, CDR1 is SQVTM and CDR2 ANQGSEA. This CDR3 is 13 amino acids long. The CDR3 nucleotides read TGCAGCGCCCTGCTAGCGGGCGACTACGAGCAGTACTTC. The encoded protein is CSALLAGDYEQYF.

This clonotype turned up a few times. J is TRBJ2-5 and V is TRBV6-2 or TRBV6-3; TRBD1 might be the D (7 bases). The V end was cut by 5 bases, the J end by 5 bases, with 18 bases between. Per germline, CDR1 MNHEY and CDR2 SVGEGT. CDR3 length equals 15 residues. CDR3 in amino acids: CASSPGGAGGETQYF. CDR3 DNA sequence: TGTGCCAGCAGTCCAGGGGGTGCAGGAGGGGAGACCCAGTACTTC.

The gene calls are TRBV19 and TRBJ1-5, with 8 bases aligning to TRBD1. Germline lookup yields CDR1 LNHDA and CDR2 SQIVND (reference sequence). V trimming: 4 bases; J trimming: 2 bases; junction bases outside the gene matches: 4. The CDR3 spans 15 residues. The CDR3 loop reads CASSRTGIGNQPQHF. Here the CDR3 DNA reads TGTGCCAGTAGTAGGACAGGGATAGGCAATCAGCCCCAGCATTTT.

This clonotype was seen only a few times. CDR3: CASSQGTDSYEQYF. In DNA, the CDR3 is TGCGCCAGCAGCCAAGGGACAGACTCCTACGAGCAGTACTTC. The V call is TRBV4-3, the J call TRBJ2-7; the D gene is possibly TRBD1 (6 bases). Germline CDR1 is LGHNA and CDR2 is YSLEER. This CDR3 is 14 amino acids long. V lost 1 base and J 0 bases, leaving 7 bases between the germline ends.

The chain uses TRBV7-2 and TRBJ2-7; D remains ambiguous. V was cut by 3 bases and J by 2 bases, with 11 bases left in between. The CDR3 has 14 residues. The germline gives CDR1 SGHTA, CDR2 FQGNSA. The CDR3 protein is CASSLGLGTYEQYF. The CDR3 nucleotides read TGTGCCAGCAGCTTGGGCTTGGGAACCTACGAGCAGTACTTC.

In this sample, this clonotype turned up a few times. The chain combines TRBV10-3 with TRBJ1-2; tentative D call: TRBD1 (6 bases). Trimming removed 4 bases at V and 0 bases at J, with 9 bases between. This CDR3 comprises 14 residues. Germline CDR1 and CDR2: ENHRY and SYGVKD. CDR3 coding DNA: TGTGCCATCAGTGGACAGGCAGCTAACTATGGCTACACCTTC. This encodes CAISGQAANYGYTF.

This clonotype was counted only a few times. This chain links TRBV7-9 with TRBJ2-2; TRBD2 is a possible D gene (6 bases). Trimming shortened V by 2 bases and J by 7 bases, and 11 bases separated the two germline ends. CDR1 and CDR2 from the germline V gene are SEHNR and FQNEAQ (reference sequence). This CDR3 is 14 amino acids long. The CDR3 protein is CASSLWTTSGELFF. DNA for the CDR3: TGTGCCAGCAGCTTATGGACTACTAGCGGGGAGCTGTTTTTT.

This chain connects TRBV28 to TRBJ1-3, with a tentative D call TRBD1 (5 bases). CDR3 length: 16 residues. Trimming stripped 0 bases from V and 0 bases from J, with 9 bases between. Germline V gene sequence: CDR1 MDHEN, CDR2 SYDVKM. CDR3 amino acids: CASSLWQGTSGNTIYF. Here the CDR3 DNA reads TGTGCCAGCAGTTTATGGCAGGGAACCTCTGGAAACACCATATATTTT.